Here is one TCR beta chain with its context. This specimen comes from a study of patients and donors after allogeneic stem cell transplantation. This CDR3 has 17 residues. V gave up 4 bases and J gave up 4 bases; unmatched junction bases: 6. Germline CDR1 and CDR2: LGHNA and YSLEER. TCRdb re-derived calls from the RT-PCR reads in MiXCR, one entry per CDR3 protein. The top ten clones hold 33% of a sample with approximately 200,000 distinct CDR3 sequences, less than 45% of them seen once. The source of this sequence is a human donor who was either an allogeneic HSCT recipient or a stem cell or donor lymphocyte infusion donor (not recorded which). It is not recorded whose cells these are; they may come from a transplant donor. V usage is TRBV4-3 and J usage is TRBJ2-1, with 14 nucleotides matching TRBD2. Material: blood, either unsorted or a sorted T cell fraction (not recorded which). This chain's CDR3 is CASSRRLAGGGYNEQFF. The CDR3, as DNA: TGCGCCAGCAGCCGAAGACTAGCGGGAGGGGGGTACAATGAGCAGTTCTTC.